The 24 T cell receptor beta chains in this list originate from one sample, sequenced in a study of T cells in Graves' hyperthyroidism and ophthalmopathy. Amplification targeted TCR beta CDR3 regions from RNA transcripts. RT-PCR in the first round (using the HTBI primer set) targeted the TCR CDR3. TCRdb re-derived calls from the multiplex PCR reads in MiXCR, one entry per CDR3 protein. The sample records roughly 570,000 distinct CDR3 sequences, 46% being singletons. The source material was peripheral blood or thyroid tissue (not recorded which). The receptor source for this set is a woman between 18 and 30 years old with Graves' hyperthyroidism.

CDR3 bases: TGTGCCAGCAGCCTGGATTGGGCGGATGAGCAGTTCTTC. It encodes CASSLDWADEQFF. The V and J genes are TRBV25-1 and TRBJ2-1; no reliable D call. CDR3 length equals 13 residues. V was pared by 6 bases and J by 8 bases, with 14 bases between. CDR1 MGHDK and CDR2 SYGVNS come from the germline V gene. Full variable domain (rest looked up from reference TRBV25-1 and TRBJ2-1): EADIYQTPRYLVIGTGKKITLECSQTMGHDKMYWYQQDPGMELHLIHYSYGVNSTEKGDLSSESTVSRIRTEHFPLTLESARPSHTSQYLCASSLDWADEQFFGPGTRLTVL.

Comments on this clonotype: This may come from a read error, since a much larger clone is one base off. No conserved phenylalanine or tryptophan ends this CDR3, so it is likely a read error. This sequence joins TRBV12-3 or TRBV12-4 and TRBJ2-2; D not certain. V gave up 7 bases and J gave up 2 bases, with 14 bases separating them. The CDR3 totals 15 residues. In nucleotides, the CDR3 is TGTGCCAGCACCCAAAGGTCACTTAACACCGGGGAGCTGTTTTTA. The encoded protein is CASTQRSLNTGELFL.

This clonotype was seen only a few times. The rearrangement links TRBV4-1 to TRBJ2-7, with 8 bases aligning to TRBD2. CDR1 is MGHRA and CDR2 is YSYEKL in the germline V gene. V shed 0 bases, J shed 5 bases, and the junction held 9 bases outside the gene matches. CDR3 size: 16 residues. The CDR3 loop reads CASSQDPQREIDEQYF. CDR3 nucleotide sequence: TGCGCCAGCAGCCAAGATCCCCAGCGGGAGATCGACGAGCAGTACTTC.

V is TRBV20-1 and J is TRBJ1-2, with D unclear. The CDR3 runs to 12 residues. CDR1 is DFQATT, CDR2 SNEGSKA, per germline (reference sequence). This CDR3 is CRMKGANYGYTF. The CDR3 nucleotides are TGCAGGATGAAGGGAGCTAACTATGGCTACACCTTC.

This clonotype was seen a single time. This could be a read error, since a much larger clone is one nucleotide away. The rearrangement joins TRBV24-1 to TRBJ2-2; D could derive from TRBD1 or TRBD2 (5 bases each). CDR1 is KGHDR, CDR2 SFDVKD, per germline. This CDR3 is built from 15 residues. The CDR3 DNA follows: TGTGCCACCAGTGATATAGGGGAAGAGGACGGGGAGCCGTTTTTT. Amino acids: CATSDIGEEDGEPFF.

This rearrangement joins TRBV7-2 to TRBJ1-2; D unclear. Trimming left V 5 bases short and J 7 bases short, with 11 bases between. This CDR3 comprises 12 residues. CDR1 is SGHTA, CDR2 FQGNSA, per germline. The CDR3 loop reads CASSPARGGYTF. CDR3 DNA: TGTGCCAGCAGCCCAGCCCGGGGTGGCTACACCTTC.

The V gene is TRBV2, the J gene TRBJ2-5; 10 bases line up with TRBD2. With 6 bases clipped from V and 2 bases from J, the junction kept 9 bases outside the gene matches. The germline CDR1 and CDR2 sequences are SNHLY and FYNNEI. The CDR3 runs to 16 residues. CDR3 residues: CASRLLAGRLQETQYF. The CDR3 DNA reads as TGTGCCAGCAGGCTACTAGCGGGACGGCTACAAGAGACCCAGTACTTC.

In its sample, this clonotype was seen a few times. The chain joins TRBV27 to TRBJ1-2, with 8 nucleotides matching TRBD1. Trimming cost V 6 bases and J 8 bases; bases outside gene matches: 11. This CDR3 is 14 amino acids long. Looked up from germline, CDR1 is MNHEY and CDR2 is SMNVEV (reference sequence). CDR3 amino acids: CASSSITGGQGYTF. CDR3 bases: TGTGCCAGCAGCTCCATCACAGGGGGGCAAGGCTACACCTTC.

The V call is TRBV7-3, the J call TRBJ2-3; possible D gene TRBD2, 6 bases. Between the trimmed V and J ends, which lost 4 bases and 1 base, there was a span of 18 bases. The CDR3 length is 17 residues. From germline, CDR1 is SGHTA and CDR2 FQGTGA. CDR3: CASSSKAGSGGTDTQYF. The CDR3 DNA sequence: TGTGCCAGCAGCTCAAAGGCAGGGTCGGGAGGCACAGATACGCAGTATTTT. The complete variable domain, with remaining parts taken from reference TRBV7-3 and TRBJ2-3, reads GAGVSQTPSNKVTEKGKYVELRCDPISGHTALYWYRQSLGQGPEFLIYFQGTGAADDSGLPNDRFFAVRPEGSVSTLKIQRTERGDSAVYLCASSSKAGSGGTDTQYFGPGTRLTVL.

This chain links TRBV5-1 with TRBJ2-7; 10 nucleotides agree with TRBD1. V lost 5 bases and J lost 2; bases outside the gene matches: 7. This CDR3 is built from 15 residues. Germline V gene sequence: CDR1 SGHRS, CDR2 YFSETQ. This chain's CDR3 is CASRPGQGLPYEQYF. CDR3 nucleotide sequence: TGCGCCAGCAGGCCGGGACAGGGGCTTCCCTACGAGCAGTACTTC.

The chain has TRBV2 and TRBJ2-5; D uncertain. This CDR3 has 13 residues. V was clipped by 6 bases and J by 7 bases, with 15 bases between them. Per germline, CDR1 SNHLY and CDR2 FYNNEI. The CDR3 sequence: CASSHADGATQYF. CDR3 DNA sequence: TGTGCCAGCAGCCACGCGGACGGTGCGACCCAGTACTTC.

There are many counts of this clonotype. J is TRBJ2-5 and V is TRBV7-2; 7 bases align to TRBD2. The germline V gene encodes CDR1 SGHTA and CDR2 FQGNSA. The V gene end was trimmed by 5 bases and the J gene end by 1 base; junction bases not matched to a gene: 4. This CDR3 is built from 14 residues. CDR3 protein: CASSGTSAQETQYF. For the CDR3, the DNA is TGTGCCAGCAGCGGCACTAGCGCCCAAGAGACCCAGTACTTC. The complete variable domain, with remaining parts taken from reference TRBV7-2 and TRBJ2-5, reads GAGVSQSPSNKVTEKGKDVELRCDPISGHTALYWYRQSLGQGLEFLIYFQGNSAPDKSGLPSDRFSAERTGGSVSTLTIQRTQQEDSAVYLCASSGTSAQETQYFGPGTRLLVL.

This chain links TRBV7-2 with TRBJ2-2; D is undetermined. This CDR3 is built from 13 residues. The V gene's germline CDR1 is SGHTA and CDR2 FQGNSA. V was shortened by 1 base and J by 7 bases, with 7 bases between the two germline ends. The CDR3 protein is CASSLGVGGELFF. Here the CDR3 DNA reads TGTGCCAGCAGCTTAGGGGTCGGCGGGGAGCTGTTTTTT.

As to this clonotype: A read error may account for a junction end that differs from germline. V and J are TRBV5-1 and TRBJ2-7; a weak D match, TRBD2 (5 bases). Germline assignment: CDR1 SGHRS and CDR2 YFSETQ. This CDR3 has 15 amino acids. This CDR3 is CASSSPGKEKYEQYF. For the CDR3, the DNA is TGTGCCAGCAGCTCCCCGGGGAAGGAAAAATACGAGCAGTACTTC.

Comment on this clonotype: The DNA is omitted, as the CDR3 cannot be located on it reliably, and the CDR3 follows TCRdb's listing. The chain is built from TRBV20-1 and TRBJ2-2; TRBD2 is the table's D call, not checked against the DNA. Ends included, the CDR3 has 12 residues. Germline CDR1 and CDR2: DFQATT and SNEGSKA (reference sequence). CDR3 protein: CSARRTSGSCFF.

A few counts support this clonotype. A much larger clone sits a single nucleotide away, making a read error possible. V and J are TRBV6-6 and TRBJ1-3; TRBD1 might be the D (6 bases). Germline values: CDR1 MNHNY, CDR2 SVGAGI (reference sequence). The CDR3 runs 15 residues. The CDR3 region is CASRRTATSGTTIYF. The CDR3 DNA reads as TGTGCCAGCAGGAGGACAGCTACGTCTGGAACCACCATATATTTT.

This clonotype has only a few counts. In DNA, the CDR3 is TGTGCCAGCAGCTCGCTAGCGGGAGGCAATCAGCCCCAGCATTTT. This codes for CASSSLAGGNQPQHF. The chain joins TRBV7-8 to TRBJ1-5; D call uncertain. Trimming removed 4 bases from V and 2 bases from J, with 12 bases in between. Germline V gene data show CDR1 as SGHVS and CDR2 as FQNEAQ. The CDR3 has 15 amino acids.

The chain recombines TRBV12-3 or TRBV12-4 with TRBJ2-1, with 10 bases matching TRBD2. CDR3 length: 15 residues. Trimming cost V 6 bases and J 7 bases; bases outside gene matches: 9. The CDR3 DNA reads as TGTGCCAGCAGCCCACAGCGGGAGGGCCGAAATGAGCAGTTCTTC. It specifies CASSPQREGRNEQFF.

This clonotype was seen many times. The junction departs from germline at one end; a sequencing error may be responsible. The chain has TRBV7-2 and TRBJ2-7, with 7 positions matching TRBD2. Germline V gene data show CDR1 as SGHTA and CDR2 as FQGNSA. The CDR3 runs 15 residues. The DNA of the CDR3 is TGTGCCAGCAGCTTAGCCTTTGGAGAGGCGGGAGATAGGGACTTC. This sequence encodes CASSLAFGEAGDRDF.

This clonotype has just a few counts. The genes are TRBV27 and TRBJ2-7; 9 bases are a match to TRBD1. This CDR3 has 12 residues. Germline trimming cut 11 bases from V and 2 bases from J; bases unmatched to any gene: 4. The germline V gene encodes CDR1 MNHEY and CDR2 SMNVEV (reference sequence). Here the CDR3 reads CAAGQGTYEQYF. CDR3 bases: TGTGCCGCGGGACAGGGCACCTACGAGCAGTACTTC.

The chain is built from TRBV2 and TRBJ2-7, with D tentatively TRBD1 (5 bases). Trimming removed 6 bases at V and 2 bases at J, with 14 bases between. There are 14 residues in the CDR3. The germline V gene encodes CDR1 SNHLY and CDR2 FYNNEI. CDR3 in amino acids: CASRLGQVTYEQYF. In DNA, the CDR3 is TGTGCCAGCAGACTCGGACAAGTGACCTACGAGCAGTACTTC.

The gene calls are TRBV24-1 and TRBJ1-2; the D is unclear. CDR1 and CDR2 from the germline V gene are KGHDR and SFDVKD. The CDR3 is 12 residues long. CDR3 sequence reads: CARVVWADGYTF. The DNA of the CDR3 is TGTGCTAGAGTGGTATGGGCGGATGGCTACACCTTC.

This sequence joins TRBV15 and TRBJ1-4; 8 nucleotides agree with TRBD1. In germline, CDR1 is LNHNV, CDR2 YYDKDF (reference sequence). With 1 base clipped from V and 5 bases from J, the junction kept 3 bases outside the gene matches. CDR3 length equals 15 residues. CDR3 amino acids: CATSRVRGLNEKLFF. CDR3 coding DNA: TGTGCCACCAGCAGAGTCAGGGGGCTAAATGAAAAACTGTTTTTT. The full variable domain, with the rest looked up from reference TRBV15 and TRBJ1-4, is DAMVIQNPRYQVTQFGKPVTLSCSQTLNHNVMYWYQQKSSQAPKLLFHYYDKDFNNEADTPDNFQSRRPNTSFCFLDIRSPGLGDTAMYLCATSRVRGLNEKLFFGSGTQLSVL.

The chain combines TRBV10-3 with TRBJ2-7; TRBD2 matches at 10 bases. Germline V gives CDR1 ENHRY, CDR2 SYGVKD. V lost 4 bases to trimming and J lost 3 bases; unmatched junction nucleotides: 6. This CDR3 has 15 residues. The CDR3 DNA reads TGTGCCATCAGTGCCGGCCAGCGGGAGGGCTACGAGCAGTACTTC. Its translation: CAISAGQREGYEQYF.